This TCR beta chain was profiled in a study of identical twins. Many counts were recorded for this clonotype. MiXCR was run by TCRdb on the 5' RACE reads, yielding one entry per CDR3 protein. The sample shows about 550,000 distinct CDR3 sequences, approximately 20% of them seen only once. V gave up 6 bases and J gave up 1 base, with 12 bases separating them. The length of the CDR3 is 14 residues. The data also belong to a second study, concerning yellow fever vaccine responses in identical twins.

Sequenced sample: CD4+ T cells sorted from blood. J is TRBJ1-1 and V is TRBV12-3 or TRBV12-4; weak D call: TRBD1 (5 bases). This sequence was found in a young woman in good health. CDR3 amino acids: CASSLGTGNTEAFF. The DNA of the CDR3 is TGTGCCAGCAGCTTGGGTACAGGGAACACTGAAGCTTTCTTT.